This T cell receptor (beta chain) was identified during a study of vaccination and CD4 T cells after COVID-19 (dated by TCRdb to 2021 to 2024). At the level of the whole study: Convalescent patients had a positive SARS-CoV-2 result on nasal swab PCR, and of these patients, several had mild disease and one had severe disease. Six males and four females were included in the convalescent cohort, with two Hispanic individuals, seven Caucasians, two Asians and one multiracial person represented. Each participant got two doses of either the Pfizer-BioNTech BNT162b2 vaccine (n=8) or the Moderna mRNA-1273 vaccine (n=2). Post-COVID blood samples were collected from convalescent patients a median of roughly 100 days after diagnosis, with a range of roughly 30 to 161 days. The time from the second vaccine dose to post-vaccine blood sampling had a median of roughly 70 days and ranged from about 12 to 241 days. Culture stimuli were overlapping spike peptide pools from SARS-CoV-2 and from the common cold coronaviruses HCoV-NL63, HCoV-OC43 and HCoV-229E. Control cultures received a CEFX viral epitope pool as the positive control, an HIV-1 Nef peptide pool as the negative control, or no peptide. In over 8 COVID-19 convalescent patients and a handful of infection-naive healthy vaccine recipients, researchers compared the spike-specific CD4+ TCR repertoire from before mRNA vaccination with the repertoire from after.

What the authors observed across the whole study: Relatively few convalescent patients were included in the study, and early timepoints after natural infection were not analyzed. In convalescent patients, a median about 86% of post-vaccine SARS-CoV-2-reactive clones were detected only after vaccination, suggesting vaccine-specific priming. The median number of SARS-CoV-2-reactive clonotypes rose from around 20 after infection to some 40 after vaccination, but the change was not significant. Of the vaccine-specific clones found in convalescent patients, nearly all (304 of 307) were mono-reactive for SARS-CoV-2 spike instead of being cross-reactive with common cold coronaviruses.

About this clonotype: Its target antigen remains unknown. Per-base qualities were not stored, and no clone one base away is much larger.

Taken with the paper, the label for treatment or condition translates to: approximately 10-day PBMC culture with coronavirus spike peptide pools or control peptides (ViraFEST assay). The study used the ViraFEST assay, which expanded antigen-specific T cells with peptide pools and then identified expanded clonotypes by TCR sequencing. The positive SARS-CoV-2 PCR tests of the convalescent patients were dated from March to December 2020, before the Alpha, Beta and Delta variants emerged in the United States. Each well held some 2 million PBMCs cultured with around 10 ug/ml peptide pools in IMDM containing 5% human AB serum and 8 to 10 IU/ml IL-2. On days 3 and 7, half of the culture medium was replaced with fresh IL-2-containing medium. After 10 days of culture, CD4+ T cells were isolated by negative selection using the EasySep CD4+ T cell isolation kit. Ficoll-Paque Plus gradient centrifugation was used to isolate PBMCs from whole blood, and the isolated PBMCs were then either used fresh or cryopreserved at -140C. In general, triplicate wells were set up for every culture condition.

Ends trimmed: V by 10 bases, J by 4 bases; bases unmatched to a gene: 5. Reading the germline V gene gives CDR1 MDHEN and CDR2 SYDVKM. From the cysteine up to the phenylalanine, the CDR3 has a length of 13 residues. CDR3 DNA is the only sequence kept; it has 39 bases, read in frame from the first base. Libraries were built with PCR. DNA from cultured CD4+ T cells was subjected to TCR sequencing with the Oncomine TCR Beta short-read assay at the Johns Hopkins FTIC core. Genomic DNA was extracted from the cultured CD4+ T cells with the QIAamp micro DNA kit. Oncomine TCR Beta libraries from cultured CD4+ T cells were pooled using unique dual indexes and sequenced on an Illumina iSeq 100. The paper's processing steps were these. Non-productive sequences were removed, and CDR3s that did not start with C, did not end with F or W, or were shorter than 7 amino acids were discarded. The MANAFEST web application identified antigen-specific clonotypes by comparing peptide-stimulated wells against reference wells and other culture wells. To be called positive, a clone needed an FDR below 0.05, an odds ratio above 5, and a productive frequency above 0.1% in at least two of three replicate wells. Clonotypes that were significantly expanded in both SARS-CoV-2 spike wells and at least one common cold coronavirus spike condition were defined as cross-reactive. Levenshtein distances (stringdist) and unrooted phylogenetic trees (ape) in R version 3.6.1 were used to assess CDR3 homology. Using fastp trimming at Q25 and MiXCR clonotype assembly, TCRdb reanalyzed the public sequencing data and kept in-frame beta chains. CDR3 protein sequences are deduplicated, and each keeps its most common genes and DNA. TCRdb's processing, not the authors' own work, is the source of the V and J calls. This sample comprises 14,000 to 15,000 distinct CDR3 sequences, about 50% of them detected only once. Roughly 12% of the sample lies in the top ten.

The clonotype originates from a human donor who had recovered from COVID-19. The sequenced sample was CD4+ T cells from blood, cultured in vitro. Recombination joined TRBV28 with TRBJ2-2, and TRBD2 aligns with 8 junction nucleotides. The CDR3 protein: CATRGTSTGELFF. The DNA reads TGTGCCACCCGAGGGACTAGCACCGGGGAGCTGTTTTTT.